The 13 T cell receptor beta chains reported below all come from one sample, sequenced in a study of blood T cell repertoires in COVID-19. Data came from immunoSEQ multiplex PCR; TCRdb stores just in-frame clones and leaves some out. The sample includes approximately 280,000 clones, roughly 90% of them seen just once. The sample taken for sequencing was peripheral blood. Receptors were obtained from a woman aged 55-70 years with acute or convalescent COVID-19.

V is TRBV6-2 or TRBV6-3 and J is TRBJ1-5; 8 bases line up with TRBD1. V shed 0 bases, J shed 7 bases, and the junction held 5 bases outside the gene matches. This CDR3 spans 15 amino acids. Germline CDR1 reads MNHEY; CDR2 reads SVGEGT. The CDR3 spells CASSYSAGGRQPQHF. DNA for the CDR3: TGTGCCAGCAGTTACTCGGCAGGGGGCCGCCAGCCCCAGCATTTT.

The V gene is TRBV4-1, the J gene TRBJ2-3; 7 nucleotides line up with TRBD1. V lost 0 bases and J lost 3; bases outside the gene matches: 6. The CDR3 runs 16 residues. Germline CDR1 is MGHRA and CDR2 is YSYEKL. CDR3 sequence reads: CASSQETGASTDTQYF. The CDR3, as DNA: TGCGCCAGCAGCCAAGAAACAGGGGCGTCGACAGATACGCAGTATTTT.

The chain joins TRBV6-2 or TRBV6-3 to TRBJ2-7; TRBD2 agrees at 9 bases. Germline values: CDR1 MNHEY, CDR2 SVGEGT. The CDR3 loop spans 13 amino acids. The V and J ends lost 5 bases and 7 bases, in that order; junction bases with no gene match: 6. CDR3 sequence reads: CASSGLLAGEQYF. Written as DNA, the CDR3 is TGTGCCAGCAGTGGACTCCTAGCGGGGGAGCAGTACTTC.

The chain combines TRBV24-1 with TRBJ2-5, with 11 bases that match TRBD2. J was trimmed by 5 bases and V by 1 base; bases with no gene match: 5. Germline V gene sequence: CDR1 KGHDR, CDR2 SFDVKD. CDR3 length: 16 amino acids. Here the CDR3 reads CATSDFSGGAEETQYF. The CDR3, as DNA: TGTGCCACCAGTGATTTTAGCGGGGGGGCCGAGGAGACCCAGTACTTC.

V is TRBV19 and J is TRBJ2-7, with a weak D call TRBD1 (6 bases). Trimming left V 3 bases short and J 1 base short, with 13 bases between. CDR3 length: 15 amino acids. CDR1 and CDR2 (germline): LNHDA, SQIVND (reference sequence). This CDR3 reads CASSISGQISYEQYF. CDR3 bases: TGTGCCAGTAGTATCTCGGGACAAATATCCTACGAGCAGTACTTC.

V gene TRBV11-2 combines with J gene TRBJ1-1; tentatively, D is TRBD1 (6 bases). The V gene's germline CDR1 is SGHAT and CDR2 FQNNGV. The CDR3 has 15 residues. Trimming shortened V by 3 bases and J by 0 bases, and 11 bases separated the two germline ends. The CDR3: CASSLDRPMNTEAFF. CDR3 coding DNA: TGTGCCAGCAGCTTGGACAGACCAATGAACACTGAAGCTTTCTTT.

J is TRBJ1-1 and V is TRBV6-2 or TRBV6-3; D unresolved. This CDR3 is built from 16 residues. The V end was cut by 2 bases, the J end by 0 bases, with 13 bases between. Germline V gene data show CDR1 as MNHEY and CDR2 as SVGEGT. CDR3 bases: TGTGCCAGCAGTTACCGGTCGGGGAACTTGAACACTGAAGCTTTCTTT. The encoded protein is CASSYRSGNLNTEAFF.

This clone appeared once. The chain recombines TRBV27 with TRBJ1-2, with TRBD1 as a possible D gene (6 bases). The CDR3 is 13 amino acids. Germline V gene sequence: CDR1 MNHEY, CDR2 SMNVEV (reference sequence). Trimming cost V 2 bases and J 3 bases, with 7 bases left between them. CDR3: CASSLGQYYGYTF. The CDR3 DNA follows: TGTGCCAGCAGTTTAGGACAGTACTATGGCTACACCTTC.

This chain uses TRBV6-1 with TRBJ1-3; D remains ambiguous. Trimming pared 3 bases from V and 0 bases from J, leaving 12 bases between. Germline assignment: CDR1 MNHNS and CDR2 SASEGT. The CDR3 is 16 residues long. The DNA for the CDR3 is TGTGCCAGCAGTGAGGAGGCCGTCAACTCTGGAAACACCATATATTTT. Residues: CASSEEAVNSGNTIYF.

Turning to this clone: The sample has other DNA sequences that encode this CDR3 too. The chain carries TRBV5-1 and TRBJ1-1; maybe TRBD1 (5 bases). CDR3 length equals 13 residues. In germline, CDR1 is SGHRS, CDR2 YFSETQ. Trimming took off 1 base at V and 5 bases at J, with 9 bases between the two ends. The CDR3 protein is CASSLQGRTEAFF. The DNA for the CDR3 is TGCGCCAGCAGCTTGCAGGGTCGGACTGAAGCTTTCTTT.

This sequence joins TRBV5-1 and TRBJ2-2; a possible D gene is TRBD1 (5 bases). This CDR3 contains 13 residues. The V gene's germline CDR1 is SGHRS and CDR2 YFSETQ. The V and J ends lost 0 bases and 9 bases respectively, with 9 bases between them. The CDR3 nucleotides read TGCGCCAGCAGCTTGGAGGGGTCCTGGGAGCTGTTTTTT. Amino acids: CASSLEGSWELFF.

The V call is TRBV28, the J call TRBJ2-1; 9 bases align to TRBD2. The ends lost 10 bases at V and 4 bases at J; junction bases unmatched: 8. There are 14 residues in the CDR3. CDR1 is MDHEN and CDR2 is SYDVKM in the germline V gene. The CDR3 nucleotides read TGTGCCACCTGTAGCGGGAGTAAGTACAATGAGCAGTTCTTC. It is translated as CATCSGSKYNEQFF.

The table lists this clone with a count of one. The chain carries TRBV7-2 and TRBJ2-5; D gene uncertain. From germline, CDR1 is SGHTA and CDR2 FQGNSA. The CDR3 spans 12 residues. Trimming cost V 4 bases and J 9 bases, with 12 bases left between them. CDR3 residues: CASSYFAAPQYF. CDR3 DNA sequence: TGTGCCAGCAGCTACTTTGCGGCTCCCCAGTACTTC.